This T cell receptor beta chain appears in the sequencing data of a study of regulatory T cells in long-lasting Graves disease. Study outcomes and limitations: Those with persistent disease had in common more public clonotypes (approximately 2,500) than new patients (roughly 970). TRBV28 was favored in persistent disease, as were TRBJ1-2 and TRBJ2-5.

Time point reported: persistent/refractory GD, antithyroid drugs over 5 years with positive TRAb. PBMCs provided the RNA from which the TCR library was made. The guidelines of the American Thyroid Association were the basis for diagnosing Graves' disease. This clonotype was observed a handful of times. Its antigen is as yet unknown. The junction shows a germline mismatch at one end, possibly a read error. The CDR3 has 16 residues. CDR1 and CDR2 from the germline V gene are SGHRS and YFSETQ. Through Arm-PCR of CDR3 regions and iRepertoire HTBI primers, TCR beta libraries were built. TCRdb called the multiplex PCR reads again in MiXCR, with one record for every CDR3 protein. The sample lists 300,000 to 500,000 distinct CDR3 sequences, about a fifth occurring once.

Here the sequenced sample was peripheral blood mononuclear cells (PBMCs), taken when the disease was refractory, from a patient treated with antithyroid drugs. This clonotype originated in a female donor with Graves disease. The chain combines TRBV5-1 with TRBJ1-2, with 8 positions matching TRBD1. CDR3 in amino acids: CASSPSPRGLDYDYTF. CDR3 bases: TGCGCCAGCAGCCCGTCCCCCAGGGGGCTCGACTATGACTACACCTTC.